This T cell receptor (beta chain) is from a study of T cells in Graves' hyperthyroidism and ophthalmopathy. Study-level background: It was at initial diagnosis, before any treatment, that peripheral blood was collected.

In germline, CDR1 is SGHAT, CDR2 FQNNGV. With V trimmed by 3 bases and J by 8 bases, 5 bases remained unmatched. CDR3 length equals 14 residues. Ten or more counts support this clonotype. For Graves' hyperthyroidism to be stable, ophthalmopathy could not progress within 18 months. Patients were aged 18 to 65, had disease duration under 2 months, and had newly diagnosed hyperthyroidism. Those patients with uncontrolled infection, other autoimmune disease, pregnancy or lactation were excluded. From RNA transcripts, TCR beta CDR3 regions were amplified. First-round RT-PCR of the TCR CDR3 relied on the HTBI primer set. TCRdb re-derived calls from the multiplex PCR reads in MiXCR, one entry per CDR3 protein. The table includes 300,000 to 350,000 distinct CDR3 sequences, roughly 14% detected once.

The V and J genes are TRBV11-2 and TRBJ2-1; 9 bases agree with TRBD2. Source material: blood. This TCR was sampled from a woman under 40 with Graves' hyperthyroidism. The CDR3 here is CASSFFSGSDEQFF. In DNA, the CDR3 is TGTGCCAGCAGCTTTTTTAGCGGGAGCGATGAGCAGTTCTTC.